Below are 18 T cell receptor beta chains sequenced from a single sample in a study of T cell repertoires in aging, cancer and after chemotherapy. Rearranged V-D-J TRB sequences were amplified with a mixed TRB-A/B primer pool. TCRdb re-called the multiplex PCR reads through MiXCR, storing one row per CDR3 protein. The sample yields about 7,900 distinct CDR3 sequences, about two fifths seen once. Peripheral blood genomic DNA, not sorted cells or RNA, was the template. The specimen sequenced was blood. All receptors derive from a human donor with a solid tumor.

V gene TRBV6-6 combines with J gene TRBJ2-1; TRBD2 matches 15 bases. Germline loops: CDR1 MNHNY, CDR2 SVGAGI (reference sequence). The CDR3 totals 17 residues. V dropped 6 bases and J dropped 9; count of bases not matched to a gene: 12. The CDR3 region is CASRREGTSGRWSEQFF. CDR3 nucleotide sequence: TGTGCCAGCAGGCGTGAGGGGACTAGCGGGAGGTGGAGTGAGCAGTTCTTC.

This sequence joins TRBV5-6 and TRBJ2-3; 8 bases are a match to TRBD2. Germline CDR1 reads SGHDT; CDR2 reads YYEEEE. With 2 bases clipped from V and 5 bases from J, the junction kept 10 bases outside the gene matches. The CDR3 spans 16 residues. The CDR3 protein is CASSFLSGSWKDTQYF. The DNA for the CDR3 is TGTGCCAGCAGCTTTCTCAGCGGGAGCTGGAAAGATACGCAGTATTTT.

The V call is TRBV19, the J call TRBJ1-4, with TRBD1 matching over 9 bases. Germline V gene lookup returns CDR1 LNHDA and CDR2 SQIVND (reference sequence). After removal of 5 bases from V and 6 bases from J, the junction contained 4 bases not matched to a gene. This CDR3 is 14 amino acids long. DNA for the CDR3: TGTGCCAGTAGTCCCACAGGGGGCTATGAAAAACTGTTTTTT. Encoded protein: CASSPTGGYEKLFF.

This clonotype rates as medium-sized (0.01 to 0.1%). The chain couples TRBV11-3 to TRBJ2-5; 7 positions match TRBD2. The junction had 11 bases not matched to a gene; V was cut back by 5 bases and J by 5 bases. Germline CDR1 and CDR2: SGHNT and YENEEA. The CDR3 covers 15 residues. The CDR3 sequence is CASSPGGGAGETQYF. The CDR3 nucleotides are TGTGCCAGCAGCCCCGGGGGAGGGGCAGGGGAGACCCAGTACTTC.

The CDR3 coding sequence is TGTGCCACCAGTGCAGGGGTTGACACCGGGGAGCTGTTTTTT. Translation gives CATSAGVDTGELFF. This sequence joins TRBV24-1 and TRBJ2-2, with D maybe TRBD1 (6 bases). This CDR3 is built from 14 residues. Trimming pared 5 bases from V and 3 bases from J, leaving 9 bases between. Germline CDR1 reads KGHDR; CDR2 reads SFDVKD.

The chain uses TRBV18 and TRBJ2-3; 9 positions match TRBD2. Germline V gene sequence: CDR1 KGHSH, CDR2 LQKENI. The CDR3 sequence is 15 residues long. The V gene end was trimmed by 2 bases and the J gene end by 5 bases; junction bases not matched to a gene: 5. The DNA of the CDR3 is TGTGCCAGCTCACCATTAGCGGGAGTCGGAGATACGCAGTATTTT. It yields the protein CASSPLAGVGDTQYF.

The CDR3 loop reads CASSFRAYSNQPQHF. In DNA form, the CDR3 reads TGTGCCAGCAGTTTCCGGGCTTATAGCAATCAGCCCCAGCATTTT. V usage is TRBV12-3 or TRBV12-4 and J usage is TRBJ1-5; D is undetermined. Trimming removed 3 bases at V and 0 bases at J, with 9 bases between. The CDR3 loop spans 15 amino acids.

This clonotype is medium-sized by share. The V and J genes are TRBV29-1 and TRBJ1-2; 10 nucleotides agree with TRBD1. This CDR3 contains 13 residues. Trimming cost V 6 bases and J 0 bases; bases outside gene matches: 1. Per the germline V gene, CDR1 is SQVTM and CDR2 is ANQGSEA. In nucleotides, the CDR3 is TGCAGCGTCGGACAGGGGGCTAACTATGGCTACACCTTC. This translates into CSVGQGANYGYTF.

The V gene is TRBV19, the J gene TRBJ1-1; D is ambiguous. CDR3 length equals 14 residues. Between the trimmed V and J ends, which lost 2 bases and 2 bases, there was a span of 9 bases. Germline values: CDR1 LNHDA, CDR2 SQIVND (reference sequence). This CDR3 reads CASSISSTNTEAFF. As DNA, the CDR3 is TGTGCCAGTAGTATATCCAGTACTAACACTGAAGCTTTCTTT.

The V call is TRBV10-3, the J call TRBJ1-1; D remains ambiguous. Germline lookup yields CDR1 ENHRY and CDR2 SYGVKD. The V and J ends lost 5 bases and 1 base respectively, with 5 bases between them. This CDR3 spans 12 amino acids. CDR3 DNA: TGTGCCATCAGTCCCAGGAACACTGAAGCTTTCTTT. Translating gives CAISPRNTEAFF.

Points on this clonotype: The junction differs from germline at one of its ends, possibly a read error. The V and J genes are TRBV5-1 and TRBJ1-6; 7 bases agree with TRBD1. Per the germline V gene, CDR1 is SGHRS and CDR2 is YFSETQ. The CDR3 covers 15 residues. The CDR3 is CATIRQGCKWSPLHF. CDR3 DNA sequence: TGTGCCACCATCAGACAGGGCTGTAAGTGGTCACCCCTCCACTTT.

This sequence joins TRBV10-3 and TRBJ1-2; 7 bases are shared with TRBD1. The germline CDR1 and CDR2 sequences are ENHRY and SYGVKD. V was clipped by 6 bases and J by 4 bases; unmatched bases: 5. This CDR3 contains 13 residues. CDR3 nucleotides: TGTGCCATCAGGGATACAGGGGCCTATGGCTACACCTTC. It is translated as CAIRDTGAYGYTF.

By share, this clonotype counts as large. The DNA is left out, because the CDR3 cannot be placed on it with certainty; the CDR3 is given as TCRdb lists it. The V call is TRBV29-1, the J call TRBJ2-6; the table assigns TRBD2, which was not confirmed against the DNA. Counting both end residues, the CDR3 totals 13 amino acids. The germline V gene has CDR1 SQVTM and CDR2 ANQGSEA. The chain's CDR3 is CSVGSGRANVLTF.

Comment on this clonotype: Because the CDR3 is missing its conserved closing phenylalanine or tryptophan, this is likely a read error. The V and J genes are TRBV11-3 and TRBJ2-5; 10 bases fit TRBD2. This CDR3 region has 17 residues. After removal of 5 bases from V and 4 bases from J, the junction contained 13 bases not matched to a gene. Germline CDR1 and CDR2: SGHNT and YENEEA. In DNA form, the CDR3 reads TGTGCCAGCAGCCGAGATTTGCTAGCGGGAGTACGAGAGACCCAGTACTCC. Its protein is CASSRDLLAGVRETQYS.

The gene calls are TRBV19 and TRBJ1-6; a possible D gene is TRBD1 (5 bases). Germline V lookup: CDR1 LNHDA, CDR2 SQIVND (reference sequence). V lost 5 bases and J 4 bases, leaving 9 bases between the germline ends. CDR3 length: 14 amino acids. CDR3: CASSFEGYNSPLHF. DNA of the CDR3: TGTGCCAGTAGTTTTGAGGGGTATAATTCACCCCTCCACTTT.

By share, this clonotype counts as medium-sized. The CDR3 region has the DNA TGTGCCAGCCCTAGCGGGGACGCGAACACCGGGGAGCTGTTTTTT. As protein: CASPSGDANTGELFF. This chain joins TRBV11-3 and TRBJ2-2; TRBD2 matches at 9 bases. The junction had 4 bases not matched to a gene; V was cut back by 8 bases and J by 0 bases. The CDR3 sequence is 15 residues long. Germline V lookup: CDR1 SGHNT, CDR2 YENEEA.

Points on this clonotype: Its ends do not fully match the called genes, so a read error is possible. V usage is TRBV15 and J usage is TRBJ1-5; 10 nucleotides line up with TRBD1. The CDR3 is made up of 17 amino acids. Germline CDR1 reads LNHNV; CDR2 reads YYDKDF (reference sequence). The CDR3 DNA reads TGTGGCACCAGACCCGGGACAGGGGTAGGAGTCTCGCAGCCCCAGCATTTT. It translates to CGTRPGTGVGVSQPQHF. The whole variable domain, remainder taken from reference TRBV15 and TRBJ1-5, is DAMVIQNPRYQVTQFGKPVTLSCSQTLNHNVMYWYQQKSSQAPKLLFHYYDKDFNNEADTPDNFQSRRPNTSFCFLDIRSPGLGDTAMYLCGTRPGTGVGVSQPQHFGDGTRLSIL.

This clonotype was seen more than once but under ten times. This chain connects TRBV12-3 or TRBV12-4 to TRBJ1-2; no definite D call. This CDR3 comprises 11 residues. V was trimmed by 3 bases and J by 4 bases, leaving 3 bases between them. CDR3 amino acids: CASSLGYGYTF. CDR3 nucleotides: TGTGCCAGCAGTTTGGGCTATGGCTACACCTTC.